The 4 T cell receptor beta chains in this list originate from one sample, sequenced in a study of blood T cell repertoires in COVID-19. Repertoires were generated with immunoSEQ multiplex PCR, while TCRdb's copy carries only in-frame clones and drops some. The repertoire holds 110,000 to 150,000 clones, with roughly 83% as singletons. Material for sequencing was PBMCs or T cells enriched from blood (not recorded which). The receptors were sampled from a man between 35 and 55 years old with acute COVID-19.

The rearrangement links TRBV29-1 to TRBJ1-2, with D tentatively TRBD1 (5 bases). This CDR3 is 16 amino acids long. V lost 0 bases and J 5 bases, leaving 19 bases between the germline ends. The V gene's germline CDR1 is SQVTM and CDR2 ANQGSEA. CDR3 region: CSVEDNQGKVGYGYTF. The DNA for the CDR3 is TGCAGCGTTGAAGATAACCAGGGTAAAGTAGGATATGGCTACACCTTC.

The chain recombines TRBV5-1 with TRBJ2-3, with D tentatively TRBD2 (5 bases). The V gene lost 0 bases and the J gene lost 4 bases, with 6 bases spanning the gap. This CDR3 contains 13 residues. Germline lookup yields CDR1 SGHRS and CDR2 YFSETQ. CDR3 protein: CASSLERADTQYF. The CDR3 nucleotides read TGCGCCAGCAGCTTGGAGAGGGCAGATACGCAGTATTTT.

V usage is TRBV5-1 and J usage is TRBJ2-1; 7 nucleotides line up with TRBD1. Germline CDR1 and CDR2: SGHRS and YFSETQ. Unmatched junction bases numbered 1, after V lost 3 bases and J lost 4 bases. The CDR3 extends over 13 amino acids. The CDR3 loop reads CASSSTGYNEQFF. CDR3 in DNA: TGCGCCAGCAGCTCGACAGGGTACAATGAGCAGTTCTTC.

CDR3 loop: CASSGPRTGTSYEQYF. In DNA form, the CDR3 reads TGTGCCAGCAGTGGGCCCCGGACAGGGACTTCCTACGAGCAGTACTTC. The gene calls are TRBV6-1 and TRBJ2-7; 8 nucleotides match TRBD1. CDR1 is MNHNS and CDR2 is SASEGT in the germline V gene. The CDR3 has 16 amino acids. V shed 4 bases and J 1 base; nucleotides not matched to a gene: 9.